The 28 T cell receptor beta chains listed next were all sequenced from one sample in a study of blood T cell repertoires in COVID-19. Generated by immunoSEQ multiplex PCR, the TCRdb table keeps only in-frame clones and is missing some. The data hold about 160,000 clones, with 75% to 90% observed a single time. Sequencing input: PBMCs or T cells enriched from blood (not recorded which). All receptors come from an older woman who had recovered from COVID-19.

The V call is TRBV4-1, the J call TRBJ2-2; D is possibly TRBD1 (6 bases). Germline CDR1 and CDR2: MGHRA and YSYEKL. V was clipped by 1 base and J by 1 base, with 10 bases between them. This CDR3 is 16 amino acids long. The CDR3 DNA reads TGCGCCAGCAGCCAAGTCAGAGGGGGGAACACCGGGGAGCTGTTTTTT. Amino acid sequence: CASSQVRGGNTGELFF.

The chain couples TRBV30 to TRBJ1-2; 9 nucleotides match TRBD1. This CDR3 is built from 15 residues. The V and J ends lost 1 base and 4 bases, in that order; junction bases with no gene match: 7. Per the germline V gene, CDR1 is GTSNPN and CDR2 is SVGIG (reference sequence). Here the CDR3 DNA reads TGTGCCTGGAGTGCCCGGGACAGGGCGTTCTATGGCTACACCTTC. It yields the protein CAWSARDRAFYGYTF. Full variable domain (outside the CDR3, taken from reference TRBV30 and TRBJ1-2): SQTIHQWPATLVQPVGSPLSLECTVEGTSNPNLYWYRQAAGRGLQLLFYSVGIGQISSEVPQNLSASRPQDRQFILSSKKLLLSDSGFYLCAWSARDRAFYGYTFGSGTRLTVV.

The rearrangement links TRBV5-1 to TRBJ2-5; 10 bases line up with TRBD2. Germline V gene sequence: CDR1 SGHRS, CDR2 YFSETQ. The CDR3 spans 13 residues. V was pared by 4 bases and J by 5 bases, with 2 bases of the junction left unmatched. In DNA, the CDR3 is TGCGCCAGCAGCGCGGGACTAGCGGAGACCCAGTACTTC. Translating it yields CASSAGLAETQYF.

The V call is TRBV3-1 (or the pseudogene TRBV3-2), the J call TRBJ2-7, with D perhaps matching TRBD2 (5 bases). CDR1 LGHDT and CDR2 YNNKEL come from the germline V gene (reference sequence). V was clipped by 0 bases and J by 7 bases, with 10 bases between them. The CDR3 contains 13 residues. The CDR3 DNA reads TGTGCCAGCAGCCAAGAATCGAGGAGGGAGCAGTACTTC. Residues: CASSQESRREQYF.

The V gene is TRBV4-1, the J gene TRBJ1-1; a possible D gene is TRBD1 (6 bases). Germline V gene lookup returns CDR1 MGHRA and CDR2 YSYEKL. The CDR3 sequence is 11 residues long. V lost 7 bases to trimming and J lost 7 bases, with 10 bases between them. CDR3 in DNA: TGCGCCAGCACCGGACAGCTTGAAGCTTTCTTT. The encoded protein is CASTGQLEAFF.

This clone has a single count. The genes are TRBV10-2 and TRBJ1-2; D is undetermined. CDR3 length: 15 amino acids. Between the trimmed V and J ends, which lost 6 bases and 2 bases, there was a span of 16 bases. CDR1 is WSHSY and CDR2 is SAAADI in the germline V gene. The CDR3 coding sequence is TGCGCCAGCAGCTCCGCTGTCTCCGGGAACTATGGCTACACCTTC. Translated: CASSSAVSGNYGYTF.

The rearrangement uses TRBV30 and TRBJ2-4, with 7 nucleotides matching TRBD1. Trimming took 4 bases from V and 5 from J; bases not matched to a gene: 2. The CDR3 spans 12 residues. Germline V CDR1 and CDR2: GTSNPN, SVGIG (reference sequence). For the CDR3, the DNA is TGTGCCTGGATGGGGACAGAAAACATTCAGTACTTC. Protein: CAWMGTENIQYF.

V usage is TRBV5-1 and J usage is TRBJ2-7; the D gene is possibly TRBD2 (5 bases). The CDR3 has 15 residues. Germline V lookup: CDR1 SGHRS, CDR2 YFSETQ. Trimming left V 5 bases short and J 4 bases short, with 19 bases between. CDR3 amino acids: CASRVAGVPGYEQYF. The CDR3 nucleotides read TGCGCCAGCAGAGTGGCCGGCGTCCCGGGGTACGAGCAGTACTTC.

This clone was seen just once. The chain combines TRBV7-8 with TRBJ1-2; 11 bases line up with TRBD1. The CDR3 is made up of 13 amino acids. Per the germline V gene, CDR1 is SGHVS and CDR2 is FQNEAQ. With 3 bases clipped from V and 7 bases from J, the junction kept 1 base outside the gene matches. CDR3 in amino acids: CASSFGTGGGYTF. The CDR3 DNA reads TGTGCCAGCAGCTTCGGGACAGGGGGTGGCTACACCTTC.

The chain combines TRBV30 with TRBJ1-4; 7 nucleotides match TRBD1. With 3 bases clipped from V and 4 bases from J, the junction kept 5 bases outside the gene matches. From germline, CDR1 is GTSNPN and CDR2 SVGIG (reference sequence). CDR3 length equals 14 residues. DNA of the CDR3: TGTGCCTGGAGGTCGGGACAGAGTAATGAAAAACTGTTTTTT. This gives the protein CAWRSGQSNEKLFF.

J is TRBJ2-5 and V is TRBV25-1, with 7 bases lining up with TRBD1. This CDR3 is built from 14 residues. Germline-derived CDR1 and CDR2 are MGHDK and SYGVNS. The V gene end was trimmed by 1 base and the J gene end by 4 bases; junction bases not matched to a gene: 3. The CDR3 sequence is CASSESGGRETQYF. The CDR3 DNA is TGTGCCAGCAGTGAATCAGGGGGTCGAGAGACCCAGTACTTC.

V is TRBV4-1 and J is TRBJ2-1; 11 nucleotides line up with TRBD1. Germline trimming cut 1 base from V and 8 bases from J; bases unmatched to any gene: 7. This CDR3 region has 16 residues. Germline V gene lookup returns CDR1 MGHRA and CDR2 YSYEKL. CDR3 amino acids: CASSQGDRGAGDEQFF. CDR3 DNA: TGCGCCAGCAGCCAAGGGGACAGGGGGGCCGGGGATGAGCAGTTCTTC.

The V and J genes are TRBV6-5 and TRBJ1-3; 7 bases match TRBD1. Germline V gene data show CDR1 as MNHEY and CDR2 as SVGAGI. V dropped 0 bases and J dropped 3; count of bases not matched to a gene: 2. The CDR3 loop spans 15 amino acids. CDR3 nucleotides: TGTGCCAGCAGTTACTCGGGACAGAGTGGAAACACCATATATTTT. Translated, it gives CASSYSGQSGNTIYF.

The chain links TRBV10-2 to TRBJ1-1; TRBD1 matches at 7 bases. In germline, CDR1 is WSHSY, CDR2 SAAADI. Unmatched junction bases numbered 3, after V lost 8 bases and J lost 0 bases. The CDR3 has 13 amino acids. The CDR3 nucleotides read TGCGCCAGCGGGGACAGTTTGAACACTGAAGCTTTCTTT. Encoded protein: CASGDSLNTEAFF.

This clone was seen once. The chain links TRBV6-5 to TRBJ1-5; D gene uncertain. Germline V gene data show CDR1 as MNHEY and CDR2 as SVGAGI. Trimming stripped 6 bases from V and 0 bases from J, with 9 bases between. The CDR3 runs to 14 residues. The CDR3 DNA reads TGTGCCAGCAGCTGGGCCATTAGCAATCAGCCCCAGCATTTT. Translated: CASSWAISNQPQHF.

The chain uses TRBV25-1 and TRBJ2-1; TRBD1 agrees at 10 bases. Trimming cost V 2 bases and J 8 bases; bases outside gene matches: 9. This CDR3 is built from 16 residues. Germline V lookup: CDR1 MGHDK, CDR2 SYGVNS. As DNA, the CDR3 is TGTGCCAGCAGTGAAGTCGGGACAGGGGCTGTTTATGAGCAGTTCTTC. Encoded protein: CASSEVGTGAVYEQFF.

This clone was observed a single time. The rearrangement uses TRBV24-1 and TRBJ2-2; D is undetermined. This CDR3 is built from 12 residues. V was pared by 3 bases and J by 8 bases, with 6 bases between. The germline CDR1 and CDR2 sequences are KGHDR and SFDVKD. CDR3 loop: CATSDNYGELFF. The CDR3 nucleotides read TGTGCCACCAGTGATAATTATGGGGAGCTGTTTTTT.

V usage is TRBV5-6 and J usage is TRBJ1-3; D not resolved. Germline CDR1 and CDR2: SGHDT and YYEEEE. The CDR3 extends over 16 amino acids. V was trimmed by 0 bases and J by 2 bases, leaving 12 bases between them. The CDR3 reads CASSLEYGGTGNTIYF. The CDR3, as DNA: TGTGCCAGCAGCTTGGAGTACGGAGGGACTGGAAACACCATATATTTT.

J is TRBJ2-2 and V is TRBV11-3, with D tentatively TRBD2 (7 bases). V was pared by 3 bases and J by 4 bases, with 12 bases between. Looked up from germline, CDR1 is SGHNT and CDR2 is YENEEA. CDR3 length equals 15 residues. DNA for the CDR3: TGTGCCAGCAGCTTGCGGGGGCCCCTCACCGGGGAGCTGTTTTTT. Protein: CASSLRGPLTGELFF.

The chain joins TRBV4-1 to TRBJ2-7; no definite D call. Germline V gene lookup returns CDR1 MGHRA and CDR2 YSYEKL. This CDR3 has 13 residues. V was pared by 1 base and J by 4 bases, with 8 bases between. CDR3 loop: CASSQGTGYEQYF. The CDR3 DNA is TGCGCCAGCAGCCAAGGAACCGGGTACGAGCAGTACTTC.

CDR3 DNA sequence: TGTGCCATCAGTGGAGGACAAAGAGCAGATACGCAGTATTTT. This codes for CAISGGQRADTQYF. The V call is TRBV10-3, the J call TRBJ2-3; D may be TRBD1 (5 bases). The V gene lost 4 bases and the J gene lost 4 bases, with 12 bases spanning the gap. The germline CDR1 and CDR2 sequences are ENHRY and SYGVKD. The CDR3 has 14 residues.

V usage is TRBV9 and J usage is TRBJ1-1, with no clear D. The CDR3 spans 15 residues. Germline loops: CDR1 SGDLS, CDR2 YYNGEE. The V and J ends lost 0 bases and 0 bases respectively, with 9 bases between them. In nucleotides, the CDR3 is TGTGCCAGCAGCGTAGGTTGGCTCATGAACACTGAAGCTTTCTTT. Translation gives CASSVGWLMNTEAFF.

This chain joins TRBV5-1 and TRBJ1-2; 8 bases are a match to TRBD1. The CDR3 spans 14 residues. V lost 4 bases, J lost 2 bases, and 4 bases stayed unmatched. The V gene's germline CDR1 is SGHRS and CDR2 YFSETQ. Here the CDR3 reads CASSVRTGNYGYTF. In DNA form, the CDR3 reads TGCGCCAGCAGCGTGAGGACAGGGAACTATGGCTACACCTTC. The full variable domain, in which reference TRBV5-1 and TRBJ1-2 provide the parts outside the CDR3, is KAGVTQTPRYLIKTRGQQVTLSCSPISGHRSVSWYQQTPGQGLQFLFEYFSETQRNKGNFPGRFSGRQFSNSRSEMNVSTLELGDSALYLCASSVRTGNYGYTFGSGTRLTVV.

This chain joins TRBV3-1 (or the pseudogene TRBV3-2) and TRBJ2-5; TRBD2 agrees at 8 bases. The CDR3 runs 16 residues. V was clipped by 0 bases and J by 1 base; unmatched bases: 4. From germline, CDR1 is LGHDT and CDR2 YNNKEL (reference sequence). CDR3 in DNA: TGTGCCAGCAGCCAAGAGGAGCGGGGGAGCCAAGAGACCCAGTACTTC. Translating gives CASSQEERGSQETQYF.

The chain couples TRBV5-1 to TRBJ2-7, with 10 bases identical to TRBD2. V dropped 2 bases and J dropped 6; count of bases not matched to a gene: 11. The CDR3 runs 16 residues. CDR1 is SGHRS, CDR2 YFSETQ, per germline. Written as DNA, the CDR3 is TGCGCCAGCAGCTTAGGAGCGGGGGGGCTTGATGTCGAGCAGTACTTC. Its translation: CASSLGAGGLDVEQYF.

The chain uses TRBV11-2 and TRBJ1-2, with 7 positions matching TRBD1. Germline V gene data show CDR1 as SGHAT and CDR2 as FQNNGV. V trimming: 5 bases; J trimming: 4 bases; junction bases outside the gene matches: 13. The CDR3 has 16 amino acids. The CDR3 DNA reads TGTGCCAGCAGCCCGATTGGGGACAGTTCTATCTATGGCTACACCTTC. Translated, it gives CASSPIGDSSIYGYTF.

The V call is TRBV7-9, the J call TRBJ2-3, with 7 positions matching TRBD2. V lost 5 bases and J lost 0; bases outside the gene matches: 5. Germline V gives CDR1 SEHNR, CDR2 FQNEAQ (reference sequence). The CDR3 runs to 15 residues. DNA of the CDR3: TGTGCCAGCAGCCCAGAGCGGGGTAGCACAGATACGCAGTATTTT. This translates into CASSPERGSTDTQYF.

The V and J genes are TRBV5-5 and TRBJ2-5; D unclear. The CDR3 is 14 residues long. Between the trimmed V and J ends, which lost 5 bases and 1 base, there was a span of 12 bases. Germline CDR1 is SGHKS and CDR2 is YYEKEE (reference sequence). This CDR3 reads CASSPQVPQETQYF. The CDR3 DNA is TGTGCCAGCAGTCCTCAGGTGCCCCAAGAGACCCAGTACTTC.